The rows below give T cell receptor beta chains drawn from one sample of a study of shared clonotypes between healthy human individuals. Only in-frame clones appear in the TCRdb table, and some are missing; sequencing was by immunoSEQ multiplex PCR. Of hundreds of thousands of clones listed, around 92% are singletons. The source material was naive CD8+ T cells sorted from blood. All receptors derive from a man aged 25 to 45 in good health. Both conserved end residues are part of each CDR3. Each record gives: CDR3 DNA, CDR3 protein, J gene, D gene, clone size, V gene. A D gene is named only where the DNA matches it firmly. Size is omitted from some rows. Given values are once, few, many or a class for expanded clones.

CDR3 DNA: TGTGCCAGCAGCGAGACCGGGACAGGGATTTTCGATGAGCAGTTCTTC; CDR3 protein: CASSETGTGIFDEQFF; J gene: TRBJ2-1; D gene: TRBD1; clone size: -; V gene: TRBV7-9
CDR3 DNA: TGTGCCAGCAGGGAGGACAGGGCAAACTACGAGCAGTACTTC; CDR3 protein: CASREDRANYEQYF; J gene: TRBJ2-7; D gene: -; clone size: -; V gene: TRBV21-1
CDR3 DNA: TGTGCCAGCAGCGTAGGGGTGGGACTGGGAGTAGTTTTCTTT; CDR3 protein: CASSVGVGLGVVFF; J gene: TRBJ1-1; D gene: -; clone size: once; V gene: TRBV9
CDR3 DNA: TGTGCCAGCAGCTTAGAATTTTTCGACGGAGAAGGCGATGAGCAGTTCTTC; CDR3 protein: CASSLEFFDGEGDEQFF; J gene: TRBJ2-1; D gene: -; clone size: once; V gene: TRBV7-9
CDR3 DNA: TGTGCCAGCAGCTTAGATCCAGGGTCGAACACTGAAGCTTTCTTT; CDR3 protein: CASSLDPGSNTEAFF; J gene: TRBJ1-1; D gene: -; clone size: -; V gene: TRBV7-6
CDR3 DNA: TGTGCCAGCAGTTTGGACAGGGCCTCCTACAATGAGCAGTTCTTC; CDR3 protein: CASSLDRASYNEQFF; J gene: TRBJ2-1; D gene: TRBD1; clone size: -; V gene: TRBV27
CDR3 DNA: TGTGCCAGCAGTTTATCACAGGGGAGACTCTCCTACGAGCAGTACTTC; CDR3 protein: CASSLSQGRLSYEQYF; J gene: TRBJ2-7; D gene: TRBD1; clone size: -; V gene: TRBV27
CDR3 DNA: TGTGCCAGCAGCGAGGGACTAGCGGTGAACTCCTACGAGCAGTACTTC; CDR3 protein: CASSEGLAVNSYEQYF; J gene: TRBJ2-7; D gene: TRBD2; clone size: -; V gene: TRBV7-2
CDR3 DNA: TGTGCCAGCAGCCAGAGGACTCTTGGGTATGGCTACACCTTC; CDR3 protein: CASSQRTLGYGYTF; J gene: TRBJ1-2; D gene: -; clone size: -; V gene: TRBV7-6
CDR3 DNA: TGCAGCGCCCAACCGACAGAGTCCTACGAGCAGTACTTC; CDR3 protein: CSAQPTESYEQYF; J gene: TRBJ2-7; D gene: -; clone size: -; V gene: TRBV29-1
CDR3 DNA: TGTGCCAGCAGCCTTGACAGGGGTACTTTTCAGCCCCAGCATTTT; CDR3 protein: CASSLDRGTFQPQHF; J gene: TRBJ1-5; D gene: TRBD1; clone size: -; V gene: TRBV28
CDR3 DNA: TGTGCCAGCAGCTTAGATCCCCGGACAGGGACCGGGGAGCTGTTTTTT; CDR3 protein: CASSLDPRTGTGELFF; J gene: TRBJ2-2; D gene: TRBD1; clone size: -; V gene: TRBV11-2
CDR3 DNA: TGTGCCAGCAGCTCGTACGGGACAGGGGGCGGGTATGGCTACACCTTC; CDR3 protein: CASSSYGTGGGYGYTF; J gene: TRBJ1-2; D gene: TRBD1; clone size: -; V gene: TRBV7-9
CDR3 DNA: TGTGCCAGCAGGGGACAGGGGGTAGATGGCTACACCTTC; CDR3 protein: CASRGQGVDGYTF; J gene: TRBJ1-2; D gene: TRBD1; clone size: -; V gene: TRBV5-5